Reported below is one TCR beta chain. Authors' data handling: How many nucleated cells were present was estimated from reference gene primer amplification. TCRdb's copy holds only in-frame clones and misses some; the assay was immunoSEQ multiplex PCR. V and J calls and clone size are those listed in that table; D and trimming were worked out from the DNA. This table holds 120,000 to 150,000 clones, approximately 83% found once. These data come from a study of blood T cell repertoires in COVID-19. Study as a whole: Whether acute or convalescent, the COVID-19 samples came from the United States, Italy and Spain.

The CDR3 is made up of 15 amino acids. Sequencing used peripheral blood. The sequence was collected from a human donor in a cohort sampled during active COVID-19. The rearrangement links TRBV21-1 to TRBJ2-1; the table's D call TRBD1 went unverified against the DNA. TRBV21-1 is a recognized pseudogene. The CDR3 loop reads CASKDRDWTYNEQFF. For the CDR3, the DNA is TGTGCCAGCAAGGACAGGGACTGGACCTACAATGAGCAGTTCTTC.